This TCR beta chain was obtained from a study of blood T cell repertoires in COVID-19 (dated by TCRdb to about 2020). Describing the broader study: Collaborator samples came from the United States, Italy and Spain and covered acute and convalescent phases of COVID-19. The samples were drawn from two sources: the first 160 participants of the ongoing ImmuneRACE study, and fewer than 1,500 subjects contributed by 6 global collaborators. Deeply sampled blood TCRbeta repertoires from subjects exposed to, actively infected with, or recovered from COVID-19 were included in the dataset. Where available, HLA class I and class II types were obtained from metadata supplied by the sample provider rather than from assay-based typing. The sample metadata nearly always contained a de-identified subject ID, COVID-19 status, age in years and sex. The material from the prospective study consisted of cDNA or gDNA derived from T cells, B-cell-depleted T cells, or PBMCs. The repertoires were made available in a free public database intended to serve as a resource for research on the immune response to SARS-CoV-2.

V loses 5 bases, J loses 5 bases, and the germline ends lie 10 bases apart. CDR1 is given as SGHVS and CDR2 as FQNEAQ, both from the germline V gene. Reading from cysteine to phenylalanine, the CDR3 counts 13 amino acids. Of the read, only the CDR3 DNA is kept; its 39 bases are in frame from base 1. Overall study outcomes, separate from this receptor: How much clinical and demographic metadata was included differed by source and by participant, and the metadata was provided uncurated.

Collaborating institutions collected whole blood in K2EDTA tubes following their own protocols. For TCRbeta analysis, collaborator samples were shipped as frozen whole blood, as isolated PBMCs, or as DNA extracted from either sample type. TCRbeta CDR3 regions were amplified from genomic DNA by means of the immunoSEQ Assay, a bias-controlled multiplex PCR. The authors processed their data as follows. The number of nucleated cells in each sample was estimated from the amplification of reference gene primers within the assay. To quantify the absolute abundance of each unique TCRbeta CDR3 rearrangement, sequence reads were collapsed and filtered. Productive Simpson clonality was computed per sample as the square root of Simpson's diversity index over productive rearrangements. TCRdb took this table from immuneACCESS and kept in-frame rearrangements with V and J called. Such tables lack part of the clones; where checked against another copy, unresolved V genes explain under half of the gap, and the rest is unexplained. That table is the source of V, J and clone size, and D and trimming were worked out from the DNA. In all, the sample holds roughly 65,000 clones, and approximately 80% of those were seen once. The ten largest clones capture around 23% of the sample.

Concerning this clone: Its antigen remains unidentified. Base-call qualities are not available, and no considerably larger clone is one nucleotide away.

The V and J genes are TRBV7-8 and TRBJ1-5, with the D gene call left open. Sequencing was carried out using peripheral blood. This TCR derives from a human donor in a cohort sampled during active COVID-19. The CDR3 here reads CASSPSVDQPQHF. The DNA sequence follows: TGTGCCAGCAGCCCGTCGGTGGATCAGCCCCAGCATTTT.